This note documents a single T cell receptor beta chain sequence. This clonotype was seen a handful of times. Its specific antigen is unknown. The input lacks base qualities; no much larger clone sits a single base away. Set within a cohort of healthcare workers in London, UK, this nested case-control study involved weekly PCR testing of nasopharyngeal swabs along with blood sampling. Between 23 and 31 March 2020, the week of the UK lockdown, healthcare workers were enrolled and then followed up weekly for as long as 16 weeks. The data belong to a study of early T cells in non-severe SARS-CoV-2 infection (dated by TCRdb to 2020 to 2022). Describing the broader study: Because TCR sequencing was done on bulk RNA from unsorted whole blood, the alpha and beta chains could not be paired. Overall results and qualifications from the work: VDJdb matching was skewed toward anti-spike CD8 responses and likely underestimated virus-specific expansions, missing private and CD4 specificities.

The CDR3 goes from the cysteine to the phenylalanine over 15 residues. Only the CDR3 DNA stays, 45 bases, in frame from base 1. In the germline V gene, CDR1 corresponds to SQVTM and CDR2 to ANQGSEA. The germline V end is reduced by 4 bases and the J end by 1 base; junction bases left unmatched: 8. Receptor amplification or capture employed 5' RACE. Data came from a NextSeq 500. To correct for sequencing error and PCR bias, the TCR library protocol tagged individual cDNA molecules with unique molecular identifiers. Sequencing covered both TCR alpha and beta chains, and within each sample the abundances of alpha and beta sequences were tightly co-correlated. For the original study's pipeline: V gene, J gene and CDR3 annotation of TCR sequences was performed with Decombinator V4. Expanded TCRs were defined as changing significantly between any two time points under a Poisson model with p below 0.0001. Abundances of TCRs were expressed as counts per million after normalisation to the total number of TCRs sequenced in each sample. TRAV1-2 paired with TRAJ12, TRAJ20 or TRAJ33 defined MAIT TCRs, while TRAV10 paired with TRAJ18 defined iNKT TCRs. A search of VDJdb, accessed on 1 November 2021, was run for TCRs annotated to CMV, EBV and SARS-CoV-2, with TCRs annotated for multiple antigens excluded. Starting from the raw public reads, TCRdb applied fastp trimming at Q25, assembled clones with MiXCR and retained in-frame beta chains. Rows are unified per CDR3 protein, each entry keeping the most common DNA and genes. The V and J calls and clone size come from TCRdb's table, not from the authors' own analysis. The sample records fewer than 90,000 distinct CDR3 sequences, 11% to 15% of which are singletons. The leading ten clones occupy about 10% of the sample.

Sequencing used whole blood. The clonotype comes from an adult who was a healthcare worker with PCR-confirmed SARS-CoV-2 infection or an uninfected control (not recorded which). The rearrangement joined TRBV29-1 to TRBJ2-5; 8 bases in the junction line up with TRBD1. The bases read TGCAGCGTTGGGAGACAGGGGAACGTCCAAGAGACCCAGTACTTC. This yields the protein CSVGRQGNVQETQYF.